These T cell receptor beta chains were read from a single sample in a study of blood T cell repertoires in COVID-19. TCRdb keeps only in-frame clones here, not all; method: immunoSEQ multiplex PCR. The sample lists 200,000 to 250,000 clones, around 90% seen once, with about a tenth in the top ten. Sample: PBMCs or T cells enriched from blood (not recorded which). The receptors were gathered from a man aged 25 to 40 who had recovered from COVID-19. Both conserved end residues are part of each CDR3. D genes are given only for firm matches. Size tells how often a clone was seen (once, few, many) or the class of an expanded clone, and some rows leave it out.

16,.,.,TRBV14,TRBJ1-2,CASSQDGQGNIRGYTF,TGTGCCAGCAGCCAAGATGGGCAGGGGAATATTCGTGGCTACACCTTC
14,once,.,TRBV3-1/TRBV3-2,TRBJ2-2,CASNGQSNTGELFF,TGTGCCAGCAACGGACAGTCGAACACCGGGGAGCTGTTTTTT
14,.,TRBD1,TRBV4-3,TRBJ1-2,CASSQDRGRVGYTF,TGCGCCAGCAGCCAAGACAGGGGGCGGGTTGGGTACACCTTC
12,.,.,TRBV18,TRBJ1-1,CASSPDRLEAFF,TGTGCCAGCTCTCCTGACAGGCTGGAAGCTTTCTTT
15,.,.,TRBV6-5,TRBJ2-7,CASSYGTHLRLEQYF,TGTGCCAGCAGTTACGGTACGCACCTACGCTTGGAGCAGTACTTC
18,.,.,TRBV7-2,TRBJ1-5,CASSLGTIGQLSNQPQHF,TGTGCCAGCAGCTTAGGCACAATTGGACAGCTTAGCAATCAGCCCCAGCATTTT
15,.,TRBD1,TRBV19,TRBJ1-5,CASRGQGATGQPQHF,TGTGCCAGTAGGGGACAGGGGGCCACAGGTCAGCCCCAGCATTTT
18,.,TRBD1,TRBV7-6,TRBJ1-5,CASSLVTGTGNSNQPQHF,TGTGCCAGCAGCTTAGTCACCGGGACAGGGAATAGCAATCAGCCCCAGCATTTT
16,.,TRBD1,TRBV5-1,TRBJ2-6,CASSPQGAIGANVLTF,TGCGCCAGCAGCCCGCAGGGGGCGATAGGGGCCAACGTCCTGACTTTC
15,.,.,TRBV7-2,TRBJ1-6,CASSLGGGGVSPLHF,TGTGCCAGCAGCTTAGGAGGGGGGGGTGTATCACCCCTCCACTTT
10,.,.,TRBV29-1,TRBJ1-1,CSVDRAEAFF,TGCAGCGTTGACCGGGCTGAAGCTTTCTTT
14,.,.,TRBV5-4,TRBJ1-2,CASSLAISNYGYTF,TGTGCCAGCAGCTTGGCTATTTCTAACTATGGCTACACCTTC
12,once,.,TRBV29-1,TRBJ1-1,CSVEDMNTEAFF,TGCAGCGTTGAAGACATGAACACTGAAGCTTTCTTT
15,.,.,TRBV7-9,TRBJ1-4,CASSPSGQNNEKLFF,TGTGCCAGCAGCCCGAGCGGACAGAATAATGAAAAACTGTTTTTT
17,.,TRBD1,TRBV19,TRBJ1-5,CASSPRVTGYEGQPQHF,TGTGCCAGTAGTCCCCGTGTGACAGGGTATGAGGGTCAGCCCCAGCATTTT
16,.,.,TRBV4-1,TRBJ1-4,CASSHFPPPGEEKLFF,TGCGCCAGCAGCCATTTCCCCCCACCAGGGGAAGAAAAACTGTTTTTT
16,few,.,TRBV11-3,TRBJ1-2,CASSLSLGSAEGGYTF,TGTGCCAGCAGCTTATCCCTCGGGTCAGCGGAAGGCGGCTACACCTTC
18,once,TRBD1,TRBV19,TRBJ1-2,CASSTASLTGGLYGGYTF,TGTGCCAGTAGTACCGCCTCCTTGACAGGGGGCCTCTACGGTGGCTACACCTTC
15,.,TRBD1,TRBV28,TRBJ1-4,CASSSGQGRNEKLFF,TGTGCCAGCAGTTCAGGACAGGGAAGGAATGAAAAACTGTTTTTT
15,.,.,TRBV7-9,TRBJ1-3,CASSLISVTGNTIYF,TGTGCCAGCAGCTTAATCAGCGTGACTGGAAACACCATATATTTT
16,.,TRBD1,TRBV5-1,TRBJ2-7,CASSSFTGTAAYEQYF,TGCGCCAGCAGCTCTTTTACCGGGACAGCCGCCTACGAGCAGTACTTC
12,.,.,TRBV10-3,TRBJ1-2,CAIRGGDYGYTF,TGTGCCATCAGGGGGGGTGACTATGGCTACACCTTC